This entry features one T cell receptor (beta chain) sequence. This specimen comes from a study of blood T cell repertoires in COVID-19. About the study: The origin of the acute and convalescent COVID-19 samples was the United States, Italy and Spain. The analysed material was cDNA or gDNA that came from T cells, B-cell-depleted T cells, or PBMCs.

In the authors' methods: Estimation of nucleated cell counts was performed using reference gene primer amplification. TCRdb's table, derived via immunoSEQ multiplex PCR, lists solely in-frame clones and lacks some. Clonal size and the V and J genes are those of that table, whereas D and trimming came from the DNA. The sample carries roughly 280,000 clones, about 88% recorded once. Trimming took 7 bases from V and 11 from J; bases not matched to a gene: 12. The CDR3 is 15 residues long. The germline gives CDR1 SQVTM, CDR2 ANQGSEA. The V call is TRBV29-1, the J call TRBJ2-1; TRBD2 agrees at 15 bases. The sample was peripheral blood. The clonotype originates from a man aged 25-40 years with active or convalescent COVID-19. As DNA, the CDR3 is TGCAGCGGCCTACGAGGACTAGCGGGGGGGCCTAAGCAGTTCTTC. It yields the protein CSGLRGLAGGPKQFF.